This TCR beta chain was documented in a study of monozygotic twins with inflammatory bowel disease. Study-wide results and caveats: Limited power may explain why concordant and discordant twins showed no difference in repertoire similarity. TCRbeta inverse Simpson diversity was decreased in IBD patients versus healthy co-twins. Immunosuppressive treatments were not uniform, and this may have added variability to patient repertoires.

TCRdb re-called the 5' RACE reads; every CDR3 protein appears as one record, without DNA. This repertoire includes under 150,000 distinct CDR3 sequences. On this clonotype: Its antigen is as yet unknown.

Source material: blood. This clonotype originated in a human donor with ulcerative colitis or Crohn's disease, or a healthy co-twin of an affected twin (not recorded which).

The CDR3 region is CASSQLSLLETQYF. The rearrangement joins TRBV4-1 to TRBJ2-5; TCRdb returns TRBD2, unconfirmable since there is no DNA. Germline V CDR1 and CDR2: MGHRA, YSYEKL. The CDR3 length is 14 residues.